This entry features one TCR beta chain sequence. The sample originates from a study of cytotoxic CD8 clonotypes in ibrutinib-treated CLL. Assay used: immunoSEQ multiplex PCR; TCRdb lists only in-frame clones, some missing. In the table there are about 140,000 clones, more than 75% of which are singletons. The CDR3 totals 13 residues. Germline V gene sequence: CDR1 MGHRA, CDR2 YSYEKL. Trimming stripped 0 bases from V and 8 bases from J, with 7 bases between. Specimen: PBMCs, collected after 24 months of ibrutinib treatment. V usage is TRBV4-1 and J usage is TRBJ2-2, with D tentatively TRBD2 (5 bases). The sequence was collected from a human donor with chronic lymphocytic leukemia. Here the CDR3 DNA reads TGCGCCAGCAGCCAAGATCAGCGGGGGGAGCTGTTTTTT. Translation: CASSQDQRGELFF.